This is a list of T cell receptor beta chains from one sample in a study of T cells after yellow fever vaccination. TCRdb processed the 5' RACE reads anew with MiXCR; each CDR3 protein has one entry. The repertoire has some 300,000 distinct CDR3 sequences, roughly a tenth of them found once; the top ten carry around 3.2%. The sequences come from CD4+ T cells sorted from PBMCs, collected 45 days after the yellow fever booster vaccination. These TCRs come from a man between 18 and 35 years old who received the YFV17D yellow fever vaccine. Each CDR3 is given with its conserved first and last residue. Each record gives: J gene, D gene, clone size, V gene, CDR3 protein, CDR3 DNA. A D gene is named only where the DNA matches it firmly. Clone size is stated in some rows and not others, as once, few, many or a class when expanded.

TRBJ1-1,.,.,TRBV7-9,CASSALNTEAFF,TGTGCCAGCAGTGCCCTGAACACTGAAGCTTTCTTT
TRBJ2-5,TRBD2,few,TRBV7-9,CASRVAGGETQYF,TGTGCCAGCAGGGTAGCGGGTGGAGAGACCCAGTACTTC
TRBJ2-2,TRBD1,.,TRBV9,CASSVEPGGTGELFF,TGTGCCAGCAGCGTAGAGCCAGGGGGCACCGGGGAGCTGTTTTTT
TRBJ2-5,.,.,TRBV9,CASSVGGHQETQYF,TGTGCCAGCAGCGTGGGGGGCCATCAAGAGACCCAGTACTTC
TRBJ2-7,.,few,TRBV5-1,CASSPGTATYEQYF,TGCGCCAGCAGTCCCGGGACGGCCACCTACGAGCAGTACTTC
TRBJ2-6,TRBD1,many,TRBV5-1,CASGTAPGANVLTF,TGCGCCAGCGGGACAGCGCCCGGGGCCAACGTCCTGACTTTC
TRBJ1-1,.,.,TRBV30,CAGSQNMNTEAFF,TGTGCCGGTTCACAGAATATGAACACTGAAGCTTTCTTT
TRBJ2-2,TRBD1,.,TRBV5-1,CASSIGQGSTGELFF,TGCGCCAGCAGCATCGGACAGGGGAGCACCGGGGAGCTGTTTTTT
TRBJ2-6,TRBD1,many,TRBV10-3,CAISRSGGANSGANVLTF,TGTGCCATCAGCCGGTCAGGGGGCGCCAACTCTGGGGCCAACGTCCTGACTTTC
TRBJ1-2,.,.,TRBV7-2,CASSVYSSYGYTF,TGTGCCAGCAGCGTGTATTCGAGCTATGGCTACACCTTC
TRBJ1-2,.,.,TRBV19,CASNLGPYYGYTF,TGTGCCAGTAATCTCGGACCGTACTATGGCTACACCTTC
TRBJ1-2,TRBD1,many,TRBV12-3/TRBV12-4,CASSWGQPNYGYTF,TGTGCCAGCAGTTGGGGACAGCCTAACTATGGCTACACCTTC
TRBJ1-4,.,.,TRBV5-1,CASSLEAARAVEKLFF,TGCGCCAGCAGCTTGGAAGCCGCCAGGGCGGTTGAAAAACTGTTTTTT
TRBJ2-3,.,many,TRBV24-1,CATSELGGGRADTQYF,TGTGCCACCAGTGAACTGGGGGGGGGCCGGGCAGATACGCAGTATTTT
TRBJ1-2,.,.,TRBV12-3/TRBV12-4,CASKVRGHNYGYTF,TGTGCCAGCAAGGTGAGGGGCCATAACTATGGCTACACCTTC
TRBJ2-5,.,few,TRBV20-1,CSALQGRETQYF,TGCAGTGCATTACAGGGAAGAGAGACCCAGTACTTC
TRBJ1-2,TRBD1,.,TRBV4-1,CASRLTPGTGGKYGYTF,TGCGCCAGCAGACTTACCCCCGGGACAGGGGGCAAGTATGGCTACACCTTC
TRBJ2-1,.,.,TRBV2,CASRVIGVNEQFF,TGTGCCAGCAGGGTGATCGGGGTAAATGAGCAGTTCTTC
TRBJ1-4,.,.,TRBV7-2,CASSLQGGREKLFF,TGTGCCAGCAGCTTACAGGGTGGGAGGGAAAAACTGTTTTTT
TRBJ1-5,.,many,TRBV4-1,CASRSLGSNQPQHF,TGCGCCAGCAGAAGTTTGGGTAGCAATCAGCCCCAGCATTTT
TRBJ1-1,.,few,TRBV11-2,CASSRGPAMNTEAFF,TGTGCCAGCAGCCGCGGTCCGGCTATGAACACTGAAGCTTTCTTT
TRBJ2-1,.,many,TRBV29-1,CSVEFNAIPNEQFF,TGCAGCGTGGAGTTCAACGCGATTCCCAATGAGCAGTTCTTC
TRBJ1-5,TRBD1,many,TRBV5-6,CASSLTGGGNQPQHF,TGTGCCAGCAGTCTTACAGGGGGCGGCAATCAGCCCCAGCATTTT
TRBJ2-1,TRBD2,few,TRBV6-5,CASSYASGGAHEQFF,TGTGCCAGCAGTTACGCTAGCGGGGGGGCACATGAGCAGTTCTTC
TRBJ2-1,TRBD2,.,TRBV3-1,CASGGTGGEYNEQFF,TGTGCCAGCGGCGGGACGGGGGGGGAATACAATGAGCAGTTCTTC
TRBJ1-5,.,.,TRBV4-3,CASSQERGPQPQHF,TGCGCCAGCAGCCAAGAACGGGGACCCCAGCCCCAGCATTTT
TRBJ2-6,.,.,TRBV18,CASSAFEAGSNVLTF,TGTGCCAGCTCAGCCTTCGAGGCAGGATCCAACGTCCTGACTTTC
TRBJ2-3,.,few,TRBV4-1,CASSQDLRTELDTDTQYF,TGCGCCAGCAGCCAAGATTTAAGGACGGAATTGGACACAGATACGCAGTATTTT
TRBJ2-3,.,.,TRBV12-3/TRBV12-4,CASSRDSPTDTQYF,TGTGCCAGCAGTCGGGACTCCCCCACAGATACGCAGTATTTT
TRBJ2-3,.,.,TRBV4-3,CASSQDLAAASTDTQYF,TGCGCCAGCAGCCAAGATTTGGCGGCAGCTAGCACAGATACGCAGTATTTT
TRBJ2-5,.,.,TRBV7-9,CASSNGDQETQYF,TGTGCCAGCAGTAACGGGGACCAAGAGACCCAGTACTTC
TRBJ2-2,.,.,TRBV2,CASSRGQRNTGELFF,TGTGCCAGCAGCCGAGGACAGCGGAACACCGGGGAGCTGTTTTTT
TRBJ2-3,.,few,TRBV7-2,CASSLGMTWYTQYF,TGTGCCAGCAGCTTAGGGATGACTTGGTATACGCAGTATTTT
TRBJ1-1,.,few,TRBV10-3,CAISPNTGGNTEAFF,TGTGCCATCAGTCCCAACACGGGGGGGAACACTGAAGCTTTCTTT
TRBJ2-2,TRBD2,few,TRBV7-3,CASSPGGLAGANTGELFF,TGTGCCAGCAGCCCTGGGGGACTAGCGGGGGCGAACACCGGGGAGCTGTTTTTT
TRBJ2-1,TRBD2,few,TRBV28,CASNPGAGGRNEQFF,TGTGCCAGCAACCCAGGGGCGGGGGGGCGCAATGAGCAGTTCTTC
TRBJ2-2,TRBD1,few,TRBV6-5,CASSRTGFNTGELFF,TGTGCCAGCAGCCGGACAGGGTTTAACACCGGGGAGCTGTTTTTT